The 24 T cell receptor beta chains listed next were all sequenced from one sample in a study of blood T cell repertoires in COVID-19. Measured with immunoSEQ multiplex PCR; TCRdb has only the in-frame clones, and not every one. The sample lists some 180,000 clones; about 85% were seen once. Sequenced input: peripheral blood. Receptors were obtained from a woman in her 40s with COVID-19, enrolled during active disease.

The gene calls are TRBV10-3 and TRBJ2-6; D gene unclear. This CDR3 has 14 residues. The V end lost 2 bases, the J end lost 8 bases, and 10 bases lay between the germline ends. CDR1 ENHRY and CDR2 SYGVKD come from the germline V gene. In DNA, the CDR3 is TGTGCCATCAGTGAGAAGCCGGTTTCCAACGTCCTGACTTTC. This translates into CAISEKPVSNVLTF.

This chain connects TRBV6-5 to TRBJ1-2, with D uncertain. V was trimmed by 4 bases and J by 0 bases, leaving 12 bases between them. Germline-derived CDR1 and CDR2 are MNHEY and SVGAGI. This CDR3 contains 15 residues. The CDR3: CASSSRRTTNYGYTF. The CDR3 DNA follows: TGTGCCAGCAGTTCAAGAAGGACTACTAACTATGGCTACACCTTC.

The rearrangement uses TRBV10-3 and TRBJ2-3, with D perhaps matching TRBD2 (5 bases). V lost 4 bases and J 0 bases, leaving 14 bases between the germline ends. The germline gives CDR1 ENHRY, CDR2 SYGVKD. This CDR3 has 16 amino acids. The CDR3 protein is CAISVKAETSTDTQYF. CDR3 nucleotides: TGTGCCATCAGTGTTAAAGCGGAGACTAGCACAGATACGCAGTATTTT.

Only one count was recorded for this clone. CDR3 nucleotides: TGTGCCAGCAGCCCGACAGGGGGCTTTAATACGCAGTATTTT. The encoded protein is CASSPTGGFNTQYF. The gene calls are TRBV2 and TRBJ2-3; 10 bases align to TRBD1. In germline, CDR1 is SNHLY, CDR2 FYNNEI. This CDR3 has 14 residues. After removal of 6 bases from V and 7 bases from J, the junction contained 7 bases not matched to a gene.

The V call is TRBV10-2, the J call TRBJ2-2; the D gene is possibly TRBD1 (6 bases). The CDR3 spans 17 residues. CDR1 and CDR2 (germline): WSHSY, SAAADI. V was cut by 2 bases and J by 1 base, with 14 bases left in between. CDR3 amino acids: CASSEPNRALNTGELFF. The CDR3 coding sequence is TGCGCCAGCAGTGAGCCCAACAGGGCGTTGAACACCGGGGAGCTGTTTTTT.

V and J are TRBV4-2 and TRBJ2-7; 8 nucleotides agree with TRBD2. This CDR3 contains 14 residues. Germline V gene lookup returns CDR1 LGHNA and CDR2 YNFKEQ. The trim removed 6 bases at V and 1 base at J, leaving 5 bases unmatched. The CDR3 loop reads CASRPTSGSYEQYF. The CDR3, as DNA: TGTGCCAGCAGGCCTACTAGCGGTTCCTACGAGCAGTACTTC.

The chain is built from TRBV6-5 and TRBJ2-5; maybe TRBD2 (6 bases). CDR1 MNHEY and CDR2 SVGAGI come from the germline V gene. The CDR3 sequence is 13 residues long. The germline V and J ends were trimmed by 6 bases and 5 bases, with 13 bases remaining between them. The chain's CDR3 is CASRNSGTETQYF. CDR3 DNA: TGTGCCAGCAGGAATAGCGGTACGGAGACCCAGTACTTC.

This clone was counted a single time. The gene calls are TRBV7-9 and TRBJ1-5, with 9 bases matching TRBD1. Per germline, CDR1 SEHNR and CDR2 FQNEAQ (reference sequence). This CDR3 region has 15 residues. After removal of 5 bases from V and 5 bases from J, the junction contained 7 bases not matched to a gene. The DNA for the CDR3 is TGTGCCAGCAGCCCCGGGACAGGGAGTGATCAGCCCCAGCATTTT. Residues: CASSPGTGSDQPQHF.

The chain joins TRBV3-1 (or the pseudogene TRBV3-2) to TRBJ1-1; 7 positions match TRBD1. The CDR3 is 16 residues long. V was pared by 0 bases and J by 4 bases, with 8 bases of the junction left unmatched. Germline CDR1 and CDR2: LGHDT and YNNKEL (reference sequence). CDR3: CASSQDSTGEGTEAFF. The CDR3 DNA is TGTGCCAGCAGCCAAGATAGCACAGGGGAAGGCACTGAAGCTTTCTTT.

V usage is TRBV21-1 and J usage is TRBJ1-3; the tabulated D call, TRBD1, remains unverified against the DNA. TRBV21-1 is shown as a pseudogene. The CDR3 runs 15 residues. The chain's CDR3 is CAGAAIRGTGNTIYF. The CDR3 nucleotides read TGTGCCGGGGCCGCAATCAGGGGAACTGGAAACACCATATATTTT.

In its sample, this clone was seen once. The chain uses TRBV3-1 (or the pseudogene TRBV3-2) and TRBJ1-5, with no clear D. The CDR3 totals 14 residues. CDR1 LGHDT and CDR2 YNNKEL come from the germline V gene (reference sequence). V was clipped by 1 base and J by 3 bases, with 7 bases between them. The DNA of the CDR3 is TGTGCCAGCAGCCAAGGGAGCCACAATCAGCCCCAGCATTTT. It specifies CASSQGSHNQPQHF.

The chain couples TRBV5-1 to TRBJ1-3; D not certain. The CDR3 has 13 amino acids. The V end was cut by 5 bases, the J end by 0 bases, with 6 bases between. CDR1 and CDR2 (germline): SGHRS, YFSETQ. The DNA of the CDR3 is TGCGCCAGCAGGCCCAGCTCTGGAAACACCATATATTTT. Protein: CASRPSSGNTIYF.

The CDR3 loop is CSVKWTTYYGYTF. The CDR3 coding sequence is TGCAGCGTTAAATGGACAACTTATTATGGCTACACCTTC. The chain uses TRBV29-1 and TRBJ1-2; tentative D call: TRBD1 (5 bases). Germline V gives CDR1 SQVTM, CDR2 ANQGSEA. V was cut by 5 bases and J by 5 bases, with 15 bases left in between. The CDR3 totals 13 residues.

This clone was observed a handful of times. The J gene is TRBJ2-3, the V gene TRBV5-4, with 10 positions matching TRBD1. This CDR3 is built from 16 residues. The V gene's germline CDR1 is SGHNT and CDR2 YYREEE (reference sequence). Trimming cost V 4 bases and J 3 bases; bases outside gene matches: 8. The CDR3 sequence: CASSQPPGQGTDTQYF. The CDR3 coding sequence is TGTGCCAGCAGCCAACCCCCGGGACAGGGGACAGATACGCAGTATTTT.

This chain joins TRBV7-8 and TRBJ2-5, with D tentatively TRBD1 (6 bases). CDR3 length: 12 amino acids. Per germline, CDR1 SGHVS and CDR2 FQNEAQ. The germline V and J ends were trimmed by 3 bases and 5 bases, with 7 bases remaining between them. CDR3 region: CASSLQGETQYF. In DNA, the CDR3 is TGTGCCAGCAGCTTGCAGGGGGAGACCCAGTACTTC.

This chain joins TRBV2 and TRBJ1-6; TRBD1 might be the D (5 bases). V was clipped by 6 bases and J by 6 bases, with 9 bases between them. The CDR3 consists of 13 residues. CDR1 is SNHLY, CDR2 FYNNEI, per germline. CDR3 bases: TGTGCCAGCAGGGACAATTTTAATTCACCCCTCCACTTT. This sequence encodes CASRDNFNSPLHF.

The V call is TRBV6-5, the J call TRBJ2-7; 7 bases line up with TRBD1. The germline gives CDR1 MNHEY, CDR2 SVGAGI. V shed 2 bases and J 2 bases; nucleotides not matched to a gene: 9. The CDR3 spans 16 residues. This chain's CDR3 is CASSYHTGVEAYEQYF. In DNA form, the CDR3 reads TGTGCCAGCAGTTACCACACAGGGGTAGAGGCCTACGAGCAGTACTTC.

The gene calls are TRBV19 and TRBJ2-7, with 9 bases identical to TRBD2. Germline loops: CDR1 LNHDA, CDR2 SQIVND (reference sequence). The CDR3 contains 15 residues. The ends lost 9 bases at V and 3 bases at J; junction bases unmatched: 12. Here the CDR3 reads CASGVIAGAHYEQYF. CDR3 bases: TGTGCCAGCGGGGTTATAGCGGGGGCCCACTACGAGCAGTACTTC.

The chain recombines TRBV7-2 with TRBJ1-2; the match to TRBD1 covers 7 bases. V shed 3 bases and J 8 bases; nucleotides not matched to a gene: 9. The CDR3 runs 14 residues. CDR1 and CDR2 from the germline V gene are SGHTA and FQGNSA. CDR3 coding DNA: TGTGCCAGCAGCTTGCAAAAGGGACAGTTAGGCTACACCTTC. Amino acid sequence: CASSLQKGQLGYTF.

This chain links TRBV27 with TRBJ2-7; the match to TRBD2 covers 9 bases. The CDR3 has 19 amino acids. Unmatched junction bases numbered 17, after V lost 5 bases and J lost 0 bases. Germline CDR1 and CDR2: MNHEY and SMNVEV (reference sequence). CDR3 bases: TGTGCCAGCAGTCAAGAGGCCCCCTTAGCGGGAGCCAGCTCCTACGAGCAGTACTTC. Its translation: CASSQEAPLAGASSYEQYF.

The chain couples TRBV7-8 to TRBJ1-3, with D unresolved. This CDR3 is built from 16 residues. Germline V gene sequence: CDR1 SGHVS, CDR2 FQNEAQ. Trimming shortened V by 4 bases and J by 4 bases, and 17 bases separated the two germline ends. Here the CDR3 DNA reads TGTGCCAGCAGCTCCCGCGGCCGGCGGGGAGGAAACACCATATATTTT. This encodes CASSSRGRRGGNTIYF.

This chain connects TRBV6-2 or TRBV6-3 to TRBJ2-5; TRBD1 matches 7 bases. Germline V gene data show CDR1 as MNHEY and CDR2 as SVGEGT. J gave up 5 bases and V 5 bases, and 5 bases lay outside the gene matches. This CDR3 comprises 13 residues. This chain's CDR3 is CASSQGGAETQYF. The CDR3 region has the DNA TGTGCCAGCAGTCAAGGGGGCGCGGAGACCCAGTACTTC.

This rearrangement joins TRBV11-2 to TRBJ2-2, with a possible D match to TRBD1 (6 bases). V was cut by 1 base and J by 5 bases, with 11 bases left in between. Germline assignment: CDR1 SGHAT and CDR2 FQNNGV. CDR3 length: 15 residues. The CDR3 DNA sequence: TGTGCCAGCAGCTTAGGCAGGGGCGGGACCGGGGAGCTGTTTTTT. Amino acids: CASSLGRGGTGELFF.

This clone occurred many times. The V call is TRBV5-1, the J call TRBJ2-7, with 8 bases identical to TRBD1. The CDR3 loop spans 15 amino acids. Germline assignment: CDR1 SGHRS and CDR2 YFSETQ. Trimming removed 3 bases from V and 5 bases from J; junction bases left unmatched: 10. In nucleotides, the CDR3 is TGCGCCAGCAGCTCCCACCTAGGACAGGGTAACGAGCAGTACTTC. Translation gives CASSSHLGQGNEQYF.